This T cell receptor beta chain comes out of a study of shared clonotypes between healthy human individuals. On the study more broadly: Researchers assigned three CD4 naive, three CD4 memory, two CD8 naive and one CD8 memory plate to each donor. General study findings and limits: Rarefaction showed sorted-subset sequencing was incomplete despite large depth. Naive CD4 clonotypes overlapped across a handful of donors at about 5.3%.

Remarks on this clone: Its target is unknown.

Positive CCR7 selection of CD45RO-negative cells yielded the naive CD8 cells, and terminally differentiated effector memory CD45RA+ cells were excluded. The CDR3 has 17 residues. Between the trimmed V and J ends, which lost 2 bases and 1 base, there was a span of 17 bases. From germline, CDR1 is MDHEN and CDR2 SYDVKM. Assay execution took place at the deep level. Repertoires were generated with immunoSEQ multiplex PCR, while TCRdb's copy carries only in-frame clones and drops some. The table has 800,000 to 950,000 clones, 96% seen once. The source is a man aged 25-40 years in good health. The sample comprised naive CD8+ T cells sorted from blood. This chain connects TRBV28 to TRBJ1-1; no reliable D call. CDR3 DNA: TGTGCCAGCAGTTTACCCCGAGGAGGGCGGGGGAACACTGAAGCTTTCTTT. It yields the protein CASSLPRGGRGNTEAFF.